The sequence of this T cell receptor (beta chain) was determined in a study of T cell responses to AZD1222 COVID-19 vaccine. Background on the study: The study pooled second doses at about 4 or about 12 weeks.

CDR1 is KGHSH and CDR2 is LQKENI in the germline V gene. V was clipped by 3 bases and J by 1 base, with 10 bases between them. This CDR3 comprises 15 residues. Produced via immunoSEQ multiplex PCR; TCRdb's table is partial and in-frame only. In the table there are around 160,000 clones, about 91% of which are singletons. This rearrangement joins TRBV18 to TRBJ2-4, with D perhaps matching TRBD1 (6 bases). Sequencing used peripheral blood, obtained on day 0 of AZD1222 vaccination. The source of this sequence is an adult in good health. The CDR3 region is CASSPTGTAKNIQYF. CDR3 DNA sequence: TGTGCCAGCTCACCCACAGGGACGGCCAAAAACATTCAGTACTTC.